The clone carrying this T cell receptor (beta chain) was seen a few times. The target antigen is unknown. Trimming shortened V by 4 bases and J by 1 base, and 9 bases separated the two germline ends. Germline CDR1 is DFQATT and CDR2 is SNEGSKA (reference sequence). The CDR3 sequence is 13 residues long. The sample belongs to a study of identical twins. General observations from the study: The degree of excess twin sharing was weaker in beta out-of-frame sequences. Abundant beta clonotypes from cord blood bore fewer insertions; memory repertoires lacked this pattern.

MiXCR, applied by TCRdb to the 5' RACE reads, yields one record per CDR3 protein. The sample shows about 720,000 distinct CDR3 sequences, about 9.4% of them seen only once. The sample was also linked to a second study, of yellow fever vaccine responses in identical twins.

This clonotype was obtained from a woman between 18 and 29 years old in good health. J is TRBJ2-3 and V is TRBV20-1, with a weak D call TRBD1 (5 bases). The specimen was PBMCs. CDR3 nucleotide sequence: TGCAGTGCTATCAGGGCTGGCACAGATACGCAGTATTTT. It codes for CSAIRAGTDTQYF.